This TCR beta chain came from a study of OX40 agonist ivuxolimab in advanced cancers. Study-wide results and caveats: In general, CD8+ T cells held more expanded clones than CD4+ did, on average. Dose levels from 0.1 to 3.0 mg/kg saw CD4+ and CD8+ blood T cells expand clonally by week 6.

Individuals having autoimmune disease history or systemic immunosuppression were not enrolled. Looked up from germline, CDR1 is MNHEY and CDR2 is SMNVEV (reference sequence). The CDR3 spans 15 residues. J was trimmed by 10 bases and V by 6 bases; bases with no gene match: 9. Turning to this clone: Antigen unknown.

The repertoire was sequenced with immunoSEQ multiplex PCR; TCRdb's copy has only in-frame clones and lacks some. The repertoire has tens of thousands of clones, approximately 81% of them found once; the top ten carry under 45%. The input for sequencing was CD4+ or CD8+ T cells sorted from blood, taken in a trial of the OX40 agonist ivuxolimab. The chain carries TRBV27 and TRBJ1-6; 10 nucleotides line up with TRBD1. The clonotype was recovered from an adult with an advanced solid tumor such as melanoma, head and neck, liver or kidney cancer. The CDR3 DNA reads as TGTGCCAGCAGATCCGGGACAGGGGTATACTCACCCCTCCACTTT. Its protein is CASRSGTGVYSPLHF.